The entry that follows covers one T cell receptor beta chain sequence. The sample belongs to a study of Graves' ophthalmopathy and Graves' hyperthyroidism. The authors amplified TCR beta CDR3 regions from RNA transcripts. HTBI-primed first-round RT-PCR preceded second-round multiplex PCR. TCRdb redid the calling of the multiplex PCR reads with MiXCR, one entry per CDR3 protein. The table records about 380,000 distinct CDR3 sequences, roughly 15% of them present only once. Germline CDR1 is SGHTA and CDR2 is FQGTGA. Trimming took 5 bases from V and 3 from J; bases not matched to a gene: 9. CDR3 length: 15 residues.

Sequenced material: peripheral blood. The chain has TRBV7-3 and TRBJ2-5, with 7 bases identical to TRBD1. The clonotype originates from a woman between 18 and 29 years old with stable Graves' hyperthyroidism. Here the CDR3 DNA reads TGTGCCAGCAGCCAGCGACAGGGCCGGGAAGAGACCCAGTACTTC. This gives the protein CASSQRQGREETQYF.